This TCR beta chain was sequenced in a study of blood T cell repertoires in COVID-19. Trimming cost V 7 bases and J 6 bases, with 12 bases left between them. This CDR3 comprises 12 residues. Looked up from germline, CDR1 is LNHDA and CDR2 is SQIVND (reference sequence). Produced via immunoSEQ multiplex PCR; TCRdb's table is partial and in-frame only. The table records some 130,000 clones, approximately 90% of them present only once. The chain carries TRBV19 and TRBJ1-1; D is undetermined. Sequencing was carried out using peripheral blood. The origin of this receptor is a man in his 60s with active or convalescent COVID-19. This chain's CDR3 is CASTGRAAEAFF. CDR3 DNA: TGTGCCAGTACCGGGCGAGCGGCTGAAGCTTTCTTT.